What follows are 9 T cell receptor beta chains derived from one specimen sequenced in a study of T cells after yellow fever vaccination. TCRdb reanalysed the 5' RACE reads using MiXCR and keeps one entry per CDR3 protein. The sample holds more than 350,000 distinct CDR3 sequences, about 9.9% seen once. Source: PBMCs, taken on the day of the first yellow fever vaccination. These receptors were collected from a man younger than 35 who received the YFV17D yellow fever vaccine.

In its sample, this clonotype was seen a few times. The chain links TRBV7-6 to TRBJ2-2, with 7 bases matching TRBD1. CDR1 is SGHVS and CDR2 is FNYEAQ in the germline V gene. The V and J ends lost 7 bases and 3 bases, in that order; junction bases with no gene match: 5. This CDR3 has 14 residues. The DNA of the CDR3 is TGTGCCAGCACCCCCGACAGGGACACCGGGGAGCTGTTTTTT. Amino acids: CASTPDRDTGELFF.

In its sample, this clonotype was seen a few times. The CDR3 region has the DNA TGCGCCAGCAGTCGTCGAATTTTGTACGGCTACACCTTC. Protein sequence: CASSRRILYGYTF. This chain connects TRBV4-3 to TRBJ1-2; no clear D gene. The germline V gene has CDR1 LGHNA and CDR2 YSLEER. CDR3 size: 13 residues. Trimming took off 6 bases at V and 8 bases at J, with 16 bases between the two ends.

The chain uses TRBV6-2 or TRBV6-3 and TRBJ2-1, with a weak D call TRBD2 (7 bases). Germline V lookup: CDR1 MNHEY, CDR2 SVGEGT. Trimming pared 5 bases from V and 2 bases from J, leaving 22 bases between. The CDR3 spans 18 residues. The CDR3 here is CASSPRGAGSYTYNEQFF. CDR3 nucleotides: TGTGCCAGCAGTCCCCGGGGGGCGGGCAGCTACACCTACAATGAGCAGTTCTTC.

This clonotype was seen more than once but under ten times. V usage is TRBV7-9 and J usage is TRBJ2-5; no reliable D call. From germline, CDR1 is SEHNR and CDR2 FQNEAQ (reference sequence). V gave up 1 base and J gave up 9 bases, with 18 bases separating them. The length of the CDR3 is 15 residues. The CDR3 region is CASSLVDSGLVSQYF. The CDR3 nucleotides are TGTGCCAGCAGCTTAGTTGATTCAGGATTGGTGTCCCAGTACTTC.

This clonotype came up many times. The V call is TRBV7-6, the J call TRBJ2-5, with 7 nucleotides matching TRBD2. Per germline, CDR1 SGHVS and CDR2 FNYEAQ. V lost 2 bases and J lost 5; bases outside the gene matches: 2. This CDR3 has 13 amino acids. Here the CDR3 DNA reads TGTGCCAGCAGCTTAAGGGAGGGCGAGACCCAGTACTTC. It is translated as CASSLREGETQYF.

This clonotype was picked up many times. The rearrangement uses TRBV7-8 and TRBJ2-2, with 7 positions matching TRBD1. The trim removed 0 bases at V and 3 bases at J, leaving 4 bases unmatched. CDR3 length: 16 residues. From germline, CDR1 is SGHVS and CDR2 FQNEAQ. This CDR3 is CASSLATGSYTGELFF. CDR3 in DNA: TGTGCCAGCAGCTTAGCGACAGGGTCATACACCGGGGAGCTGTTTTTT.

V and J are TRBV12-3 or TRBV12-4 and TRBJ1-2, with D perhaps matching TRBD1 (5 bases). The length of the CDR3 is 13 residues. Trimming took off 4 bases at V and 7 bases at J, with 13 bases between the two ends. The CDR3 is CASSSRQGGGYTF. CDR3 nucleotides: TGTGCCAGCAGTTCGCGGCAGGGAGGTGGCTACACCTTC.

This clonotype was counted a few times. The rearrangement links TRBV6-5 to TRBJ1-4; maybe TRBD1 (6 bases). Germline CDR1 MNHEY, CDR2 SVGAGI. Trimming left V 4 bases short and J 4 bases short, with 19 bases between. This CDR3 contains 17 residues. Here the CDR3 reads CASSWKDSALLNEKLFF. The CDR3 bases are TGTGCCAGCAGTTGGAAGGACAGCGCCCTACTTAATGAAAAACTGTTTTTT.

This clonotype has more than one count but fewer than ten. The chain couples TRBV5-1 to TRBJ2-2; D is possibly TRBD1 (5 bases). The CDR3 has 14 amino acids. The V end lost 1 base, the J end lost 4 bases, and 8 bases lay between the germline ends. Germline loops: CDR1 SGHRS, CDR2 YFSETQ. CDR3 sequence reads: CASSLMDTTGELFF. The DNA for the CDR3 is TGCGCCAGCAGCTTGATGGACACCACCGGGGAGCTGTTTTTT.